This T cell receptor (beta chain) came from a study of blood T cell repertoires in COVID-19. Produced via immunoSEQ multiplex PCR; TCRdb's table is partial and in-frame only. This table has some 150,000 clones, about 80% appearing once. The V segment lost 4 bases and the J segment 4 bases; nucleotides outside the gene matches: 7. The CDR3 has 15 amino acids. Germline V lookup: CDR1 MDHEN, CDR2 SYDVKM. This clone turned up a few times. Specimen: peripheral blood. The chain employs TRBV28 and TRBJ2-7; 10 bases fit TRBD2. The sequence was collected from a man between 60 and 75 years old with acute or convalescent COVID-19. The CDR3 coding sequence is TGTGCCAGCAGTTCATGGACTAGCGGAGAGTACGAGCAGTACTTC. It translates to CASSSWTSGEYEQYF.